This T cell receptor (beta chain) originates from a study of T cell responses to AZD1222 COVID-19 vaccine (dated by TCRdb to the early 2020s). For context, the study as a whole: AZD1222 recipients whose second dose came at about 4 weeks and those whose second dose came at about 12 weeks were combined into one group, since spike-specific TCR depth and breadth did not differ between the two schedules. Trial participants were enrolled by age into subgroups of 18-55, 56-69 and 70-plus years, and about 150, 27 and 61 TCR-sequenced participants, respectively, were included in these subgroups. A total of under 250 trial participants underwent TCR sequencing, of whom under 220 had received two doses of AZD1222 and roughly 26 had received two doses of the MenACWY control vaccine.

In this sample, this clone turned up once. There is no known antigen for this receptor. No qualities accompany the bases; no much larger clone lies one base away. The sample's time point label, in plain terms: baseline before first vaccination. The vaccinee samples were drawn from two UK trials, COV001 and COV002, one of which was a single-blind randomized controlled phase 2/3 trial testing AZD1222 (ChAdOx1 nCoV-19) in healthy adults. For TCRbeta chain sequencing, PBMC samples from trial participants were taken at day 0 and at day 28 after the second dose. The study at large found these results: A significant rise in spike-specific TCR breadth and depth was observed after two AZD1222 doses relative to day 0 and relative to MenACWY recipients. Because no day 14 peak-response samples were available, the repertoires could be characterized only after the peak T cell response. Participants were mostly white British, with more females than males. The authors suggested clonal diversity may have been underestimated. In the small 56-69-year group, the increase in depth fell short of significance, most likely because of low power. Conclusions about previously exposed vaccinees are limited because only six or seven AZD1222 recipients were SARS-CoV-2 seropositive at baseline. Vaccine-associated CD4 TCRs spanned the whole spike protein, with dominant responses in regions 160-218 and 743-854. Nearly half of unique spike-specific TCRs reportedly recognized epitopes outside regions mutated in the B.1.351 and B.1.1.7 variants.

The CDR3 regions of human TCRbeta chains were analyzed by immunosequencing. Per the original workflow: Repertoire TCRs were checked for matches against a reference library of SARS-CoV-2-specific TCRs that had been generated using the MIRA antigen-specificity platform. Breadth was defined as the fraction of unique TCRs that were SARS-CoV-2-associated, and depth was defined as the fraction of total T cells that were SARS-CoV-2-associated. Using the MIRA data, every spike-specific TCR was mapped to the spike region that the TCR reacted to and assigned to either a CD4 or a CD8 class. Log10-transformed breadth and depth values were compared by one-way ANOVA with Sidak's multiple comparisons tests. Drawn from immuneACCESS, this table holds only the in-frame rearrangements with V and J called that TCRdb kept. Clones are partly lost; checked studies trace under half to an unresolved V gene and leave the rest unexplained. V, J and clone size are those of that table, while D and trimming were read from the DNA. The sample includes tens of thousands of clones, with just over 90% observed a single time. The ten largest clonotypes hold 20% to 25% of the sample.

The CDR3 runs 20 residues from the cysteine to the phenylalanine. The DNA shown is the 60-base CDR3, in frame from base 1. For this chain, trimming is 3 bases at the V end and 2 bases at the J end, and the number of junction bases without a gene match is 13. The germline V gene gives CDR1 as LGHNA and CDR2 as YNFKEQ. The sequenced sample was peripheral blood, obtained on day 0 of AZD1222 vaccination. This TCR was sampled from an adult in good health. The chain couples TRBV4-2 to TRBJ2-7; 16 bases in the middle match TRBD2. For the CDR3, the sequence is CASSQATPGLAGGPAYEQYF. The base sequence is TGTGCCAGCAGCCAGGCTACTCCGGGACTAGCGGGGGGGCCGGCCTACGAGCAGTACTTC.